The clone carrying this T cell receptor beta chain occurred a few times. Using its own MiXCR run on the PCR reads, TCRdb lists one record per CDR3 protein. Of 97,000 or so distinct CDR3 sequences in the sample, 20% to 25% were seen once. Naive CD8 T cells underwent sorting with the CD8+CD4-CCR7+CD45RA+ definition. The data are from a study of molecular identifiers for immune sequencing clone quantification. Per the germline V gene, CDR1 is SGHTA and CDR2 is FQGNSA. V dropped 0 bases and J dropped 5; count of bases not matched to a gene: 12. The CDR3 has 17 residues. The J gene is TRBJ2-5, the V gene TRBV7-2, with TRBD2 matching 7 bases. The source is a human donor in good health. Some libraries in this study had Jurkat cell RNA spiked in. Sequencing was performed on naive CD8+ T cells from blood, with Jurkat cell RNA spiked in. Subset specified: FACS-sorted CD8+CD4-CCR7+CD45RA+ naive T cells. For the CDR3, the DNA is TGTGCCAGCAGCTTAGCGCCCAATTTCGGGGGGTTGGAGACCCAGTACTTC. This translates into CASSLAPNFGGLETQYF.